This T cell receptor beta chain was documented in a study of OX40 agonist ivuxolimab in advanced cancers. Turning to the study itself: With a range of roughly 20 to 80, age averaged approximately 54 years, and around 80% were male. Past anti-PD-1, anti-PD-L1 or anti-CTLA-4 therapy was accepted, and 30% to 50% had received some.

Clones were read by immunoSEQ multiplex PCR, and TCRdb kept only the in-frame ones, dropping some. The data show some 60,000 clones, with around 84% seen just once and 4% held by the top ten. Points from the study as a whole: Relative to CD4+, CD8+ T cells held more expanded clones on average.

The table lists this clone with a few counts. Its antigen is as yet unknown. Blood sampling took place at baseline, cycle 4 day 1, and cycle 7 day 1. Trimming cost V 3 bases and J 0 bases, with 21 bases left between them. Per the germline V gene, CDR1 is KGHSH and CDR2 is LQKENI. The CDR3 length is 19 residues. Specimen: CD4+ or CD8+ T cells sorted from blood, collected in a trial of the OX40 agonist ivuxolimab. V is TRBV18 and J is TRBJ2-4, with D perhaps assigned TRBD1 or TRBD2 (6 bases each). This clonotype was obtained from an adult with an advanced solid tumor such as melanoma, head and neck, liver or kidney cancer. For the CDR3, the DNA is TGTGCCAGCTCACCGGGGGGCTTACATGAAGACCTAGCCAAAAACATTCAGTACTTC. Protein product: CASSPGGLHEDLAKNIQYF. The whole variable domain, filled in from reference TRBV18 and TRBJ2-4, reads NAGVMQNPRHLVRRRGQEARLRCSPMKGHSHVYWYRQLPEEGLKFMVYLQKENIIDESGMPKERFSAEFPKEGPSILRIQQVVRGDSAAYFCASSPGGLHEDLAKNIQYFGAGTRLSVL.